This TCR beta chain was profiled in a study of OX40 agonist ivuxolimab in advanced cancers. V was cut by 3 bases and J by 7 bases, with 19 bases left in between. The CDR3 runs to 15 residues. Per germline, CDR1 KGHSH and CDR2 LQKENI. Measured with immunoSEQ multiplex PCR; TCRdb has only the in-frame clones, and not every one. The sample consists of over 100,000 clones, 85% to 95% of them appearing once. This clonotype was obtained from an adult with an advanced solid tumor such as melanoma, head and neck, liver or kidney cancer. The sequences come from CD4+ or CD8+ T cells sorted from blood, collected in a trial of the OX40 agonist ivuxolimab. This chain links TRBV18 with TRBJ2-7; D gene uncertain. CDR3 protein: CASSPSALEFTEQYF. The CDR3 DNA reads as TGTGCCAGCTCACCGTCTGCGTTGGAGTTTACGGAGCAGTACTTC.